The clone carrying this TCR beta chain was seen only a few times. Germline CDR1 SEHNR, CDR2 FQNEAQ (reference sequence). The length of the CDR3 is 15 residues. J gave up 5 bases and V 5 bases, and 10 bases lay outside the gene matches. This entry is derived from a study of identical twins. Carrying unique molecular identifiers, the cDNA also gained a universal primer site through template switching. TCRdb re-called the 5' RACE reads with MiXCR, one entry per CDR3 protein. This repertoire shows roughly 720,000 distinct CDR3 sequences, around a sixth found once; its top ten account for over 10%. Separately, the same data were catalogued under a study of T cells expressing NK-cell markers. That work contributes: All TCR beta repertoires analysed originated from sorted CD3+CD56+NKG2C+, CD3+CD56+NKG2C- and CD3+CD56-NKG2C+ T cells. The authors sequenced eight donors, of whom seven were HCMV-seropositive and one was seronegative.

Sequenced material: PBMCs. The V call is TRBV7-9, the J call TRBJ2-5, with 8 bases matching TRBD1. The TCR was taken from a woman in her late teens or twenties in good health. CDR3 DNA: TGTGCCAGCAGCGCAAGCACAGGGGGTCGGGAGACCCAGTACTTC. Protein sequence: CASSASTGGRETQYF. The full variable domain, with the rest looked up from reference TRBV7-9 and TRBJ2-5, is DTGVSQNPRHKITKRGQNVTFRCDPISEHNRLYWYRQTLGQGPEFLTYFQNEAQLEKSRLLSDRFSAERPKGSFSTLEIQRTEQGDSAMYLCASSASTGGRETQYFGPGTRLLVL.